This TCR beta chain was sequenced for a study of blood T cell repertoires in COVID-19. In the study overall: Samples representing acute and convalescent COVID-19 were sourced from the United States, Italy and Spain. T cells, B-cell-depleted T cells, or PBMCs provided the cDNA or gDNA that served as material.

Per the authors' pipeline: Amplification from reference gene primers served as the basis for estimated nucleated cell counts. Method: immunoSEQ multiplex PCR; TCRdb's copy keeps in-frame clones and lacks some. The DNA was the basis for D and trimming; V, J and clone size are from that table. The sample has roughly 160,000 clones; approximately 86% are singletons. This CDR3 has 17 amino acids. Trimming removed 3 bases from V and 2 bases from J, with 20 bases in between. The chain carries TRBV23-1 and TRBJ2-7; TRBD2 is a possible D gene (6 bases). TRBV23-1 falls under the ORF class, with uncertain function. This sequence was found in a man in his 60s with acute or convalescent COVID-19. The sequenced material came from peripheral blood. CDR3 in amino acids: CASSHRKRAGNPYEQYF. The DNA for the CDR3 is TGCGCCAGCAGTCACCGCAAGCGGGCGGGAAATCCCTACGAGCAGTACTTC.